The rows below give T cell receptor beta chains drawn from one sample of a study of early T cells in non-severe SARS-CoV-2 infection. Using its own MiXCR run on the 5' RACE reads, TCRdb lists one record per CDR3 protein. Of roughly 45,000 distinct CDR3 sequences listed, roughly 4.5% are singletons. Sequences were obtained from whole blood. The receptors here all came from an adult who was a healthcare worker with PCR-confirmed SARS-CoV-2 infection or an uninfected control (not recorded which). The CDR3 runs from the conserved cysteine through the conserved F or W. A D gene is named only where the DNA matches it firmly. Part of the rows lack a size; the others show once, few, many or a class for expanded clones.

>15|TRBJ2-1|TRBV2|TRBD2|many
TGTGCCAGCAGTGGGACTAGCGGGAGAACAAGCGAGCAGTTCTTC
CASSGTSGRTSEQFF
>16|TRBJ2-3|TRBV5-1|TRBD2|many
TGCGCCAGCAGCGCCGGAGGGACTAGCGGCACAGATACGCAGTATTTT
CASSAGGTSGTDTQYF
>14|TRBJ2-1|TRBV5-1|TRBD2|many
TGCGCCAGCAGCTTGGCGGTAGCGGGGGGTGAGCAGTTCTTC
CASSLAVAGGEQFF
>14|TRBJ1-1|TRBV6-2/TRBV6-3|TRBD1|many
TGTGCCAGCTCGGACAGGGGGCTGGGCACTGAAGCTTTCTTT
CASSDRGLGTEAFF
>13|TRBJ2-7|TRBV24-1|.|.
TGTGCCACCAGTGATCCGGAAACCTACGAGCAGTACTTC
CATSDPETYEQYF
>8|TRBJ1-1|TRBV29-1|.|many
TGCAGCGCGGACGGGGCTTTCTTT
CSADGAFF
>13|TRBJ2-1|TRBV29-1|.|many
TGCAGCTTCCGGGACTCCCACTACAATGAGCAGTTCTTC
CSFRDSHYNEQFF
>15|TRBJ2-7|TRBV12-3/TRBV12-4|TRBD2|many
TGTGCCAGCAGTCCCCCGAGCGGGGGCATATACGAGCAGTACTTC
CASSPPSGGIYEQYF
>13|TRBJ2-3|TRBV20-1|TRBD2|many
TGCAGTGCCACTAGCGGTACAAAAGATACGCAGTATTTT
CSATSGTKDTQYF
>15|TRBJ1-4|TRBV20-1|TRBD1|.
TGCAGTGCTAGGCCAGCCGGGACAGGGGGTGAAAAACTGTTTTTT
CSARPAGTGGEKLFF
>13|TRBJ2-1|TRBV18|TRBD2|few
TGTGCCAGCTCACCAGGACTAGCGCGCGAGCAGTTCTTC
CASSPGLAREQFF
>14|TRBJ2-7|TRBV20-1|.|many
TGCAGTGCTAGGCCTCGGGTCAGAAATTACGAGCAGTACTTC
CSARPRVRNYEQYF
>11|TRBJ1-4|TRBV5-5|.|many
TGTGCCAGCAGCTTTGGTGAAAAACTGTTTTTT
CASSFGEKLFF
>14|TRBJ2-1|TRBV7-8|.|many
TGTGCCAGCAGCGCCAGGAGCTCCTACAATGAGCAGTTCTTC
CASSARSSYNEQFF
>15|TRBJ2-5|TRBV10-3|.|many
TGTGCCACCGGATCGGAGGGGGCGCGTCAAGAGACCCAGTACTTC
CATGSEGARQETQYF
>18|TRBJ2-3|TRBV4-1|TRBD2|many
TGCGCCAGCAGCCAATCGGATCAGGATAGCGGGAAAGGAGATACGCAGTATTTT
CASSQSDQDSGKGDTQYF
>22|TRBJ2-2|TRBV12-3/TRBV12-4|TRBD2|many
TGTGCCAGCAGACCAATACTCCGGACCGGTTGGTTAGCGGGAGATGGAACCGGGGAGCTGTTTTTT
CASRPILRTGWLAGDGTGELFF
>15|TRBJ1-1|TRBV20-1|.|many
TGCAGTGCCCTAAACGACTTAACAGGGAACACTGAAGCTTTCTTT
CSALNDLTGNTEAFF
>16|TRBJ2-2|TRBV29-1|TRBD1|.
TGCAGCGTTGACGGGACAGGGGGGAGTGTTACCGGGGAGCTGTTTTTT
CSVDGTGGSVTGELFF
>12|TRBJ2-5|TRBV29-1|.|many
TGCAGCGTCTCTACAGTGGGAGAGACCCAGTACTTC
CSVSTVGETQYF